The sequence of this T cell receptor (beta chain) was determined in a study of early T cells in non-severe SARS-CoV-2 infection. Study-level information: Sequencing of unsorted whole blood was done on bulk RNA, leaving chains unpaired.

Of note for this clonotype: Its antigen is as yet unknown.

Study results and limitations: Anti-spike CD8 responses were favored by VDJdb matching, which missed private and CD4 specificities.

Individually, cDNA molecules had unique molecular identifiers attached to them. A single record per CDR3 protein comes from TCRdb applying MiXCR to the 5' RACE reads. The sample holds tens of thousands of distinct CDR3 sequences; 4.5% to 7% are singletons and the top ten take 5% to 7.5%. This CDR3 is built from 18 residues. Trimming stripped 4 bases from V and 0 bases from J, with 18 bases between. Germline CDR1 KGHSH, CDR2 LQKENI. The genes are TRBV18 and TRBJ2-2; D assignment may be TRBD1 or TRBD2 (5 bases each). The clonotype comes from an adult who was a healthcare worker with PCR-confirmed SARS-CoV-2 infection or an uninfected control (not recorded which). The source material was whole blood. Here the CDR3 reads CASSLLTGTSANTGELFF. CDR3 nucleotide sequence: TGTGCCAGCTCACTACTTACCGGGACGTCCGCGAACACCGGGGAGCTGTTTTTT.